This note documents a single T cell receptor beta chain sequence. Its antigen is currently not known. The input lacks base qualities; no much larger clone sits a single base away. The data originate from a study of cytomegalovirus exposure and HLA in healthy donors (dated by TCRdb to the late 2010s). Study-wide context: An earlier analysis of 587 of the donors reported 250 to 300 Gb of sequence data and around 110 million unique TCR beta sequences obtained from roughly 170 million T cells. Approximately 300 gigabases of sequencing data and roughly 90 million unique TCR sequences were included in an early release covering 550 to 800 HLA-typed donors. Among the roughly 400 genotyped donors, around 81% belonged to the genetic ancestry cluster associated with self-reported Caucasian donors. The aim of the study was to test whether cataloging public T cell receptors could identify signatures of past pathogen exposure. The study profiled the T cell repertoires of more than 500 subjects by immunosequencing and related them to cytomegalovirus serostatus. In addition to the first cohort of 500 to 850 subjects, a separate validation cohort of 120 different subjects was used. To predict cytomegalovirus infection status, the study brought together high-throughput TCR immunosequencing, statistical association of individual TCRs with disease status, and machine learning. A later analysis re-examined previously published TCR beta repertoires from roughly 720 donors and added high-resolution HLA genotyping to investigate patterns of TCR occurrence. The later analysis used no new phenotypic data to find candidate immune exposures, relying instead on TCR beta sequences and their occurrence across donors. An earlier analysis of nearly 600 of the donors applied high-throughput TCR beta sequencing to assess whether each TCR beta V gene segment acted as functional or pseudogenic. Donor age, sex, ethnicity and CMV serostatus were collected together with the repertoire data. Genome-wide SNP genotypes for about 65% of the roughly 700 donors were used in a later genetic analysis, which treated that subset as a discovery cohort. Every repertoire in the discovery cohort had been generated on one and the same sequencing platform. HLA typing included class I and class II loci at four-digit resolution. Typing coverage differed by locus: A, B, C, DRB1 and DQB1 were typed in about 629-640 donors, DQA1 in 522, DPA1 in around 610, and DPB1 in around 440. Five DR-DQ haplotypes were handled as single units for association and clustering because linkage in the cohort was strong. On average, about 240,000 unique TCR beta nucleotide sequences were sequenced per donor among fewer than 500 genotyped donors of the cohort, with approximately 18% of those sequences being non-productive. General conclusions and limits of the study: A further reported finding was that TCR beta sequences accurately predicted the HLA-A and HLA-B alleles for most subjects in the first cohort. In a later analysis, TCR association rates were found to vary across HLA loci, with the most associated TCRs seen for DRB1 alleles and the fewest for HLA-C alleles. According to the authors, the approach could potentially be generalized to other disease states and immunological phenotypes. Strong co-occurrence of HLA alleles, especially DR and DQ, made assigning TCR associations to individual alleles difficult. V-gene and J-gene trimming of TCR beta chains was associated with a missense DCLRE1C variant in a later genetic analysis, and the association was replicated in an independent cohort. Correlated functional status among segregating V segments might be attributable to linkage disequilibrium, but an unknown experimental factor could not be ruled out. According to a later analysis, most CMV-associated TCR beta chains appeared to be HLA-restricted, and the HLA associations seemed to be driven largely by CMV exposure. In a later analysis, HLA-associated TCR beta chains were found to be more clonally expanded and to have lower generation probabilities than equally common non-associated chains. According to a later analysis, parvovirus B19, influenza, CMV and Epstein-Barr virus appeared linked to several top co-occurrence clusters. For the cohort, immune exposure information was limited to CMV serostatus. In vitro tests confirmed that a few of the cytomegalovirus-associated TCR beta chains recognize cytomegalovirus antigens. Compared with the approximately 670-donor mean, donors in an Asian-associated ancestry cluster had fewer N-insertions in productive TCRs, according to a later genetic analysis. Because counts were too low, about 15 rarely observed V segments, including chromosome 9 orphons, were left out of the earlier analysis of some 640 of the donors. Specific HLA alleles were associated with about 17,000 TCR beta sequences at a false discovery rate of 0.05 in a later analysis. A total of 164 TCR beta chains were listed by the study as associated with cytomegalovirus. The classifier was reported to diagnose cytomegalovirus status with high specificity and sensitivity in both the original and validation cohorts. This cohort had only TCR beta chains sequenced, and the lack of alpha or paired-chain data limited which features could be detected. Because HLA typing was missing for some donors at each locus, association tests included only the typed subset. A group of highly shared sequence variants was considered likely to be a technical artifact of the sequencing pipeline. The presence/absence analyses assumed that sequencing depth was roughly uniform across donors, and that assumption may not be true. The 87-base-pair reads could not distinguish some IMGT-functional V segments, including TRBV6-2 and TRBV6-3, so those segments were excluded. In an earlier analysis of some 550 of the donors, most TCR beta V segments were observed in productive rearrangements about 87% or about 30% of the time, broadly matching IMGT annotations. While some public TCRs were present in many individuals, most TCR sequences turned up only very rarely across donors.

Library preparation was by the immunoSEQ multiplex PCR assay. A mixture of 60 forward primers for TCR Vbeta segments and 13 reverse primers for TCR Jbeta segments was used in the multiplex PCR. The CDR3 region of rearranged TCR beta genes was amplified from genomic DNA by a multiplex PCR assay. On the Illumina HiSeq System, the amplified TCR beta libraries were sequenced as 87-base-pair reads. From the authors' description of their analysis: Across the 666 repertoires, a later analysis counted approximately 83 million unique TCR beta chains, 9.5 million to 12 million of which were shared by at least two donors. To remove PCR and sequencing errors, raw reads were error-corrected and collapsed into unique sequences using a nearest-neighbor algorithm that merged closely related sequences. Alignment of CDR3 sequences to IMGT reference sequences was used to assign V, D and J gene segments. For a sequence to be retained, at least a six-nucleotide match to both a V gene segment and a J gene segment was required. A rearrangement was called productive if the CDR3 had no stop codons and remained in frame with V and J, and every other rearrangement was called non-productive. CDR3 was defined by IMGT convention, running from the second conserved V-encoded cysteine to the conserved J-encoded phenylalanine. The earlier analysis of roughly 590 of the donors excluded sequences that lacked an unambiguous match to a single V gene segment. An earlier analysis of fewer than 750 of the donors called V segments functional above 56.7% productive rearrangements and segregating when the between-donor standard deviation exceeded 5%. A statistical classification framework was built to diagnose cytomegalovirus status from the catalog of TCR beta chain sequences. In a later analysis, TCR nucleotide sequences were compared against IMGT/GENE-DB human TR gene sequences so that V and J genes could be assigned. Using the TCRdist pipeline, a later analysis assigned CDR3 sequences along with most-parsimonious VDJ recombination scenarios. In a later analysis, every TCR beta chain was defined by the combination of its CDR3 amino acid sequence and its V-gene family, and reads without a unique V-gene family were dropped. As a way to deal with suspected cross-contamination and a sequencing artifact, a later analysis dropped 592 nucleotide sequences that were highly shared and had low generation probability. A later analysis calculated a clonal expansion index for each public chain from normalized within-repertoire ranks of inferred template counts. Generation probabilities in a later analysis came from a VDJ recombination model fitted to out-of-frame rearrangements, and those results were checked against IGoR. In a later analysis, TCR-TCR, TCR-HLA and TCR-CMV co-occurrence was scored with hypergeometric tests, and a repertoire-size bias correction was applied to TCR pairs. To estimate false discovery rates, a later analysis permuted the HLA or CMV assignments 20 times. In a later analysis, co-occurring TCRs were grouped with DBSCAN, and TCRdist sequence similarity was added when clustering was performed within HLA-allele-positive subsets. Co-occurrence clustering excluded repertoires with fewer than 30,000 or more than 120,000 public chains, plus five with anomalous nucleotide sharing. Here the immuneACCESS table is served through TCRdb, limited to in-frame sequences with V and J called. Missing clones are a known gap in these copies; in checked studies unresolved V genes cover under half, and the rest lacks a known reason. D and trimming were read from the DNA, whereas the V and J calls and clone size are those reported in that table. This sample lists 150,000 to 200,000 clones; 86% were detected once. 1.5% to 2% of the sample is held by the ten biggest clonotypes.

Trimming removed 1 base from V and 2 bases from J, leaving 9 bases between the germline ends. The CDR3 numbers 14 residues from cysteine through phenylalanine. Only the CDR3 DNA stays, 42 bases, in frame from base 1. CDR1 SGHKS and CDR2 YYEKEE are derived from the germline V gene (reference sequence). In total, 600 or so healthy bone marrow donors made up the cohort. Cohort members were all nominally healthy when sampled, although unrecorded immune exposures were likely present. The donor was CMV seronegative and was included in the group of a few hundred seronegative cohort members. Every donor gave a peripheral blood sample, and the peripheral blood mononuclear cells from that sample were used for TCR beta sequencing. Genomic DNA was extracted from the blood cell samples with the Qiagen DNeasy Blood Extraction Kit.

The chain uses TRBV5-5 and TRBJ2-5; the D gene is not confidently resolved. This receptor was identified in a woman between 18 and 30 years old in good health and CMV-seronegative. Material: PBMCs. The CDR3 sequence is CASSLSRVQETQYF. The sequence in DNA is TGTGCCAGCAGCTTGAGTCGGGTTCAAGAGACCCAGTACTTC.